This T cell receptor (beta chain) was found in a study of T cell responses to AZD1222 COVID-19 vaccine. Findings and caveats of the study: Spike-spanning, vaccine-associated CD4 TCRs were dominant at 160-218 and 743-854.

Clones were read by immunoSEQ multiplex PCR, and TCRdb kept only the in-frame ones, dropping some. Of 100,000 to 120,000 clones detected, 85% to 95% appear once; the ten largest clones hold roughly 7.6%. The CDR3 is made up of 15 amino acids. CDR1 MNHEY and CDR2 SVGAGI come from the germline V gene. Trimming shortened V by 5 bases and J by 0 bases, and 13 bases separated the two germline ends. In regard to this clone: Its antigen is currently unknown.

This sequence originates from an adult in good health. The starting material was peripheral blood, obtained on day 0 of AZD1222 vaccination. This rearrangement joins TRBV6-5 to TRBJ1-1, with a possible D match to TRBD1 (5 bases). CDR3 sequence reads: CASSTPTVMNTEAFF. Here the CDR3 DNA reads TGTGCCAGCAGTACTCCGACAGTTATGAACACTGAAGCTTTCTTT.